This T cell receptor beta chain comes out of a study of early T cells in non-severe SARS-CoV-2 infection. The study, taken as a whole, reports: There was a bias toward anti-spike CD8 responses in VDJdb matching, which missed private and CD4 specificities.

Points on this clonotype: Antigen: not known.

Germline-derived CDR1 and CDR2 are MDHEN and SYDVKM. The CDR3 consists of 13 residues. Trimming shortened V by 3 bases and J by 3 bases, and 9 bases separated the two germline ends. TCRdb re-analysed the 5' RACE reads in MiXCR, keeping a single row per CDR3 protein. The sample lists about 69,000 distinct CDR3 sequences, roughly 4.6% occurring once. This receptor was obtained from an adult who was a healthcare worker with PCR-confirmed SARS-CoV-2 infection or an uninfected control (not recorded which). The donor label of this sample is uncertain. The chain couples TRBV28 to TRBJ2-7; maybe TRBD1 (5 bases). Sequencing was performed on whole blood, taken at baseline. CDR3 bases: TGTGCCAGCAGTTTTGGCAGGGACTACGAGCAGTACTTC. Protein product: CASSFGRDYEQYF.